The 17 T cell receptor beta chains below were found in one sample sequenced in a study of blood T cell repertoires in COVID-19. Produced via immunoSEQ multiplex PCR; TCRdb's table is partial and in-frame only. Among 110,000 to 150,000 clones, 70% to 90% were seen once, and the ten largest hold roughly 9.6%. Specimen: peripheral blood. These receptor sequences come from an elderly woman with acute or convalescent COVID-19.

The chain carries TRBV2 and TRBJ2-5, with 9 bases matching TRBD1. Germline V gives CDR1 SNHLY, CDR2 FYNNEI. V shed 4 bases, J shed 4 bases, and the junction held 4 bases outside the gene matches. The CDR3 is 14 amino acids. The CDR3 DNA reads as TGTGCCAGCAGTGCCGGGACAGGGAGAGAGACCCAGTACTTC. Translating it yields CASSAGTGRETQYF.

The genes are TRBV15 and TRBJ1-1; D is undetermined. Germline V CDR1 and CDR2: LNHNV, YYDKDF (reference sequence). V shed 1 base and J shed 1 base, with 10 bases lying between them. There are 15 residues in the CDR3. The CDR3 DNA reads as TGTGCCACCAGCAGAGTTAGACTCGGGAACACTGAAGCTTTCTTT. Its translation: CATSRVRLGNTEAFF.

V is TRBV27 and J is TRBJ2-3; 9 bases match TRBD2. There are 15 residues in the CDR3. The germline gives CDR1 MNHEY, CDR2 SMNVEV (reference sequence). V lost 3 bases, J lost 5 bases, and 6 bases stayed unmatched. The DNA of the CDR3 is TGTGCCAGCAGTTTTAGGCGGGGGGGCGTAGATACGCAGTATTTT. Translated: CASSFRRGGVDTQYF.

The genes are TRBV19 and TRBJ1-3; D unresolved. The CDR3 is 15 amino acids. The V and J ends lost 3 bases and 3 bases respectively, with 12 bases between them. Germline V lookup: CDR1 LNHDA, CDR2 SQIVND (reference sequence). CDR3: CASSIPMGNGNTIYF. The CDR3 region has the DNA TGTGCCAGTAGTATCCCCATGGGCAATGGAAACACCATATATTTT.

This clone was detected once. J is TRBJ2-5 and V is TRBV2; 8 nucleotides line up with TRBD2. CDR3 length: 14 amino acids. CDR1 is SNHLY and CDR2 is FYNNEI in the germline V gene. V gave up 4 bases and J gave up 4 bases; unmatched junction bases: 5. Here the CDR3 DNA reads TGTGCCAGCAGTGTCGGGGGGGCCTTAGAGACCCAGTACTTC. It codes for CASSVGGALETQYF.

V and J are TRBV9 and TRBJ1-4, with 7 bases identical to TRBD1. Germline trimming cut 4 bases from V and 7 bases from J; bases unmatched to any gene: 10. The CDR3 contains 15 residues. Germline assignment: CDR1 SGDLS and CDR2 YYNGEE. The CDR3 loop reads CASSPLRGQTEKLFF. In DNA, the CDR3 is TGTGCCAGCAGCCCCCTTAGGGGACAGACTGAAAAACTGTTTTTT.

This clone was counted a single time. The CDR3 DNA reads as TGTGCCAGCAGCTTAGAGAGACAAAGAGGCTACACCTTC. Amino acids: CASSLERQRGYTF. The rearrangement joins TRBV7-8 to TRBJ1-2; D remains ambiguous. V was pared by 1 base and J by 8 bases, with 11 bases between. Germline V lookup: CDR1 SGHVS, CDR2 FQNEAQ. CDR3 length: 13 residues.

The chain couples TRBV6-5 to TRBJ1-5, with TRBD1 matching 8 bases. Looked up from germline, CDR1 is MNHEY and CDR2 is SVGAGI. This CDR3 spans 13 amino acids. V lost 6 bases, J lost 8 bases, and 6 bases stayed unmatched. This CDR3 reads CASRTGVGEPQHF. DNA of the CDR3: TGTGCCAGCAGGACAGGGGTCGGGGAGCCCCAGCATTTT.

This clone was recorded only once. The CDR3 here is CASSPGTGYNSPLHF. Written as DNA, the CDR3 is TGCGCCAGCAGCCCCGGGACAGGATATAATTCACCCCTCCACTTT. The chain recombines TRBV5-1 with TRBJ1-6; the match to TRBD1 covers 8 bases. V shed 4 bases, J shed 4 bases, and the junction held 4 bases outside the gene matches. The CDR3 has 15 amino acids. Germline values: CDR1 SGHRS, CDR2 YFSETQ.

The genes are TRBV2 and TRBJ2-7, with no clear D. The CDR3 contains 13 residues. V gave up 4 bases and J gave up 4 bases, with 11 bases separating them. In germline, CDR1 is SNHLY, CDR2 FYNNEI. In DNA, the CDR3 is TGTGCCAGCAGTGTCGGCGGTCGTTACGAGCAGTACTTC. Translated, it gives CASSVGGRYEQYF.

This clone has more than one count but fewer than ten. The chain combines TRBV2 with TRBJ2-5, with 8 positions matching TRBD1. Germline V gives CDR1 SNHLY, CDR2 FYNNEI. V lost 4 bases to trimming and J lost 1 base; unmatched junction nucleotides: 5. This CDR3 is built from 15 residues. The CDR3 nucleotides read TGTGCCAGCAGTGCCCAGGGGGCCCCCCAAGAGACCCAGTACTTC. It codes for CASSAQGAPQETQYF.

This rearrangement joins TRBV5-8 to TRBJ1-1; tentatively, D is TRBD1 (5 bases). The CDR3 has 14 residues. Looked up from germline, CDR1 is SGHTS and CDR2 is YDEGEE. Trimming shortened V by 3 bases and J by 1 base, and 10 bases separated the two germline ends. CDR3 loop: CASSSGLWNTEAFF. In DNA form, the CDR3 reads TGTGCCAGCAGCTCGGGACTATGGAACACTGAAGCTTTCTTT.

This clone was recorded a few times. The chain links TRBV9 to TRBJ1-2; the D gene is possibly TRBD1 (6 bases). V lost 0 bases and J 5 bases, leaving 20 bases between the germline ends. CDR1 SGDLS and CDR2 YYNGEE come from the germline V gene. The CDR3 is made up of 17 amino acids. The CDR3 is CASSVGVGAGATYGYTF. CDR3 nucleotides: TGTGCCAGCAGCGTAGGAGTGGGGGCAGGCGCTACATATGGCTACACCTTC.

The sample holds one count of this clone. The chain couples TRBV6-5 to TRBJ1-5, with D possibly matching TRBD1 (5 bases). Trimming took off 7 bases at V and 5 bases at J, with 9 bases between the two ends. This CDR3 is 12 amino acids long. Germline V gene data show CDR1 as MNHEY and CDR2 as SVGAGI. CDR3 sequence reads: CASNQGYQPQHF. Written as DNA, the CDR3 is TGTGCCAGCAACCAGGGTTATCAGCCCCAGCATTTT.

This chain joins TRBV6-5 and TRBJ2-5; D is ambiguous. V lost 2 bases, J lost 7 bases, and 11 bases lay in between. Germline V gene data show CDR1 as MNHEY and CDR2 as SVGAGI. The CDR3 has 13 residues. CDR3 residues: CASSYPGLGTQYF. The CDR3 bases are TGTGCCAGCAGTTACCCGGGTTTGGGGACCCAGTACTTC.

The genes are TRBV18 and TRBJ1-2; D might be TRBD1 (6 bases). Trimming left V 2 bases short and J 0 bases short, with 10 bases between. From germline, CDR1 is KGHSH and CDR2 LQKENI. This CDR3 has 15 amino acids. The CDR3 DNA reads as TGTGCCAGCTCACCATCAGGGGATGCTAACTATGGCTACACCTTC. It codes for CASSPSGDANYGYTF.

This rearrangement joins TRBV4-2 to TRBJ2-3; 12 bases match TRBD2. Germline-derived CDR1 and CDR2 are LGHNA and YNFKEQ. The length of the CDR3 is 18 residues. J lost 6 bases, V lost 5 bases, and 15 bases had no gene match. CDR3 in amino acids: CASSSRLAGEPRGDTQYF. The CDR3 nucleotides are TGTGCCAGCAGCTCCCGACTAGCGGGGGAGCCACGAGGGGATACGCAGTATTTT.